The rows below give T cell receptor beta chains drawn from one sample of a study of blood T cell repertoires in COVID-19. Method: immunoSEQ multiplex PCR; TCRdb's copy keeps in-frame clones and lacks some. Found here are just under 80,000 clones, around 84% of them singletons; the top ten hold about 10%. Sequencing used peripheral blood. These receptors came from a human donor in a cohort sampled during active COVID-19. Both conserved end residues are part of each CDR3. A D gene is named only where the DNA matches it firmly. Some rows mark clone size as missing; the rest say once, few, many or name a class of expanded clone.

J gene,clone size,V gene,D gene,CDR3 protein,CDR3 DNA
TRBJ1-1,once,TRBV5-1,TRBD1,CASSLAPTGGNTEAFF,TGCGCCAGCAGCTTGGCCCCGACAGGGGGGAACACTGAAGCTTTCTTT
TRBJ1-2,.,TRBV12-2,.,CASRPSGGQTYGYTF,TGTGCAAGTCGCCCCTCGGGGGGGCAAACCTATGGCTACACCTTC
TRBJ1-2,once,TRBV2,.,CASRPGTLPTGYTF,TGTGCCAGCAGACCCGGGACACTCCCGACGGGCTACACCTTC
TRBJ2-5,.,TRBV15,TRBD2,CATSRRLAGGQETQYF,TGTGCCACCAGCAGACGCCTAGCGGGGGGACAAGAGACCCAGTACTTC
TRBJ2-7,.,TRBV6-4,TRBD1,CASSVGQGDSYEQYF,TGTGCCAGCAGCGTCGGACAGGGGGACTCCTACGAGCAGTACTTC
TRBJ1-3,.,TRBV7-9,TRBD1,CASSGGTGSGNTIYF,TGTGCCAGCAGCGGGGGGACAGGGAGTGGAAACACCATATATTTT
TRBJ2-2,.,TRBV6-1,TRBD1,CASSKERTGGTGELFF,TGTGCCAGCAGTAAAGAGAGGACAGGGGGCACCGGGGAGCTGTTTTTT
TRBJ2-1,.,TRBV29-1,.,CSVEEGSTTKGEQFF,TGCAGCGTTGAGGAGGGATCTACAACGAAGGGTGAGCAGTTCTTC
TRBJ2-7,.,TRBV5-6,TRBD2,CASTDSGGLSYEQYF,TGTGCCAGCACCGATAGCGGGGGCCTCTCCTACGAGCAGTACTTC
TRBJ2-3,.,TRBV5-1,TRBD2,CASSPRGGIADTQYF,TGCGCCAGCAGCCCGCGGGGGGGAATCGCAGATACGCAGTATTTT
TRBJ1-5,.,TRBV2,.,CASEEERGNQPQHF,TGTGCCAGCGAAGAAGAGCGGGGCAATCAGCCCCAGCATTTT
TRBJ2-7,.,TRBV3-1/TRBV3-2,TRBD1,CASSPMPLTGGGLYEQYF,TGTGCCAGCAGCCCCATGCCCCTGACAGGGGGAGGCCTCTACGAGCAGTACTTC
TRBJ1-6,.,TRBV5-4,.,CASSFGRDGSPLHF,TGTGCCAGCAGCTTCGGCAGGGATGGTTCACCCCTCCACTTT
TRBJ2-2,.,TRBV5-3,.,CARSWGRENTGELFF,TGTGCCAGAAGCTGGGGCAGGGAGAACACCGGGGAGCTGTTTTTT
TRBJ2-1,.,TRBV19,.,CASSISDLNNEQFF,TGTGCCAGTAGTATAAGCGACTTAAACAATGAGCAGTTCTTC
TRBJ1-4,.,TRBV18,.,CASSPNLAGATEKLFF,TGTGCCAGCTCACCGAACCTGGCAGGGGCCACCGAAAAACTGTTTTTT
TRBJ2-3,.,TRBV28,TRBD1,CASSRDRGTDTQYF,TGTGCCAGCAGTCGGGACAGGGGCACAGATACGCAGTATTTT
TRBJ2-1,.,TRBV5-1,TRBD1,CASSLPPGTGPYNEQFF,TGCGCCAGCAGTCTTCCACCGGGGACAGGCCCGTACAATGAGCAGTTCTTC
TRBJ2-7,.,TRBV10-3,TRBD1,CASQTGTGTVSYEQYF,TGTGCCTCCCAAACAGGAACCGGGACAGTATCCTACGAGCAGTACTTC
TRBJ2-3,.,TRBV11-2,TRBD2,CASRSRGAGGGADTQYF,TGTGCCAGCAGGTCTAGGGGGGCGGGGGGCGGGGCAGATACGCAGTATTTT
TRBJ1-3,.,TRBV5-6,.,CASSPSPGALGNTIYF,TGTGCCAGCAGCCCGTCCCCAGGGGCGCTTGGAAACACCATATATTTT
TRBJ1-5,few,TRBV19,.,CASSTSLGANQPQHF,TGTGCCAGTAGTACCTCCTTGGGGGCGAATCAGCCCCAGCATTTT
TRBJ2-7,once,TRBV27,.,CASSLLEGGEQYF,TGTGCCAGCAGCCTCCTGGAGGGGGGGGAGCAGTACTTC
TRBJ1-4,few,TRBV19,.,CASSIEGYSTNEKLFF,TGTGCCAGTAGTATTGAGGGATACTCAACTAATGAAAAACTGTTTTTT
TRBJ1-2,.,TRBV19,.,CASSQANYGYTF,TGTGCCAGCTCTCAGGCCAACTATGGCTACACCTTC
TRBJ2-6,.,TRBV9,.,CASSPRGSGANVLTF,TGTGCCAGCAGCCCCCGGGGCTCTGGGGCCAACGTCCTGACTTTC
TRBJ2-7,.,TRBV28,TRBD1,CASSLGKDRWDEQYF,TGTGCCAGCAGTTTGGGGAAGGACAGGTGGGACGAGCAGTACTTC
TRBJ2-3,.,TRBV6-1,TRBD2,CASSEGLAGGQNAQYF,TGTGCCAGCAGTGAAGGACTAGCGGGAGGTCAGAATGCGCAGTATTTT
TRBJ1-1,few,TRBV5-6,.,CASSYFGSMNTEAFF,TGTGCCAGCAGCTATTTCGGGAGCATGAACACTGAAGCTTTCTTT
TRBJ1-5,.,TRBV2,.,CASRKGETYQPQHF,TGTGCCAGCCGGAAGGGGGAGACCTATCAGCCCCAGCATTTT
TRBJ2-1,.,TRBV3-1/TRBV3-2,TRBD2,CASSQATSGYNEQFF,TGTGCCAGCAGCCAAGCAACTAGCGGCTACAATGAGCAGTTCTTC
TRBJ2-1,.,TRBV5-1,TRBD1,CASSSDRNYNEQFF,TGCGCCAGCAGCTCGGACAGGAATTACAATGAGCAGTTCTTC
TRBJ2-1,.,TRBV3-1/TRBV3-2,.,CASTVTGGDNEQFF,TGTGCCAGCACAGTTACAGGGGGGGACAATGAGCAGTTCTTC
TRBJ2-7,.,TRBV7-8,TRBD2,CASSPLAGATYEQYF,TGTGCCAGCAGCCCGCTAGCGGGGGCTACCTACGAGCAGTACTTC
TRBJ2-5,.,TRBV2,TRBD2,CASSHPGGGRETQYF,TGTGCCAGCAGCCATCCGGGCGGGGGGCGTGAGACCCAGTACTTC
TRBJ2-7,.,TRBV7-6,TRBD2,CASSFLAGDYEQYF,TGTGCCAGCAGCTTCCTAGCGGGGGATTACGAGCAGTACTTC
TRBJ2-2,.,TRBV5-5,TRBD2,CASSLGLAGDTGELFF,TGTGCCAGCAGCTTGGGGCTAGCGGGAGACACCGGGGAGCTGTTTTTT
TRBJ1-1,.,TRBV7-9,.,CASSLGQMNTEAFF,TGTGCCAGCAGCTTAGGTCAGATGAACACTGAAGCTTTCTTT
TRBJ1-2,.,TRBV7-2,.,CASSFLGVGNYGYTF,TGTGCCAGCAGCTTCCTCGGGGTGGGGAACTATGGCTACACCTTC
TRBJ1-1,.,TRBV6-5,.,CASSHNSAGNTEAFF,TGTGCCAGCAGTCACAACAGTGCGGGGAACACTGAAGCTTTCTTT
TRBJ2-1,.,TRBV5-1,TRBD2,CASSLERQRGGRNEQFF,TGCGCCAGCAGCTTGGAGAGGCAGCGGGGGGGCCGAAATGAGCAGTTCTTC
TRBJ2-7,.,TRBV6-2/TRBV6-3,.,CASSYPLLYEQYF,TGTGCCAGCAGTTACCCTCTCCTCTACGAGCAGTACTTC